This TCR beta chain comes out of a study of cytomegalovirus exposure and HLA in healthy donors. PCR primers comprised 60 Vbeta and 13 Jbeta primers. Sequencing was performed with immunoSEQ multiplex PCR; in TCRdb, only in-frame clones are kept and a portion is missing. The table lists about 230,000 clones, roughly 73% of them singletons. Looked up from germline, CDR1 is KGHSH and CDR2 is LQKENI. V lost 3 bases, J lost 1 base, and 5 bases stayed unmatched. This CDR3 region has 17 residues. Only one count was recorded for this clone. The receptor comes from a boy aged 5-17 years in good health and CMV-seronegative. The sequenced sample was PBMCs. The J gene is TRBJ1-5, the V gene TRBV18; 11 bases line up with TRBD1. CDR3 amino acids: CASSPRTGGRSNQPQHF. The CDR3 DNA follows: TGTGCCAGCTCACCGAGGACAGGGGGCAGGAGCAATCAGCCCCAGCATTTT.